These T cell receptor beta chains were read from a single sample in a study of CD8+CD57+ T cells in acquired aplastic anemia. MiXCR, applied by TCRdb to the reads, yields one record per CDR3 protein. The sample lists fewer than 200,000 distinct CDR3 sequences; about half were seen once. Sequences were obtained from sorted CD4+, CD8+, or CD8+CD57+ T cells (not recorded which) from PBMCs. Source of these receptors: a human donor with aplastic anemia. CDR3s leave out the opening cysteine and the closing phenylalanine or tryptophan. The order of the fields is CDR3 protein, V gene, clone size. Expanded clones get a size class; other rows say once, few or many, or leave the size out.

CDR3aa: ATSRDLQGTAIEAF
v_gene: TRBV15
abundance: .

CDR3aa: AILAGDTQY
v_gene: TRBV10-3
abundance: .

CDR3aa: ASSPRGGLGSPLH
v_gene: TRBV19
abundance: .

CDR3aa: ASSLGGRPGDEQY
v_gene: TRBV7-9
abundance: .

CDR3aa: SAISGTSVRDEQY
v_gene: TRBV20-1
abundance: .

CDR3aa: ASSARYLSSGANVLT
v_gene: TRBV19
abundance: many

CDR3aa: ASTQLAGGQETQY
v_gene: TRBV9
abundance: .

CDR3aa: ASSPPPGLGTQTYEQY
v_gene: TRBV6-1
abundance: many

CDR3aa: ASRREPLYEQY
v_gene: TRBV10-2
abundance: .

CDR3aa: ASSETPNYGYT
v_gene: TRBV2
abundance: few

CDR3aa: ASSEGDFNQPQH
v_gene: TRBV5-1
abundance: .

CDR3aa: ASKRGGGYT
v_gene: TRBV6-6
abundance: .

CDR3aa: ASSPFGQDQETQY
v_gene: TRBV5-1
abundance: .

CDR3aa: ASSYGSRAVEQY
v_gene: TRBV18
abundance: few

CDR3aa: ASSGLAGGPDTQY
v_gene: TRBV6-1
abundance: few

CDR3aa: ASSAIAGGLQETQY
v_gene: TRBV2
abundance: .

CDR3aa: ASSQGNGNSPLH
v_gene: TRBV14
abundance: .

CDR3aa: ASSRQINEKLF
v_gene: TRBV12-3/TRBV12-4
abundance: many